This T cell receptor beta chain was sequenced in a study of T cell responses to AZD1222 COVID-19 vaccine. Whole-study results and caveats: Dominant CD4 TCR responses targeted spike regions 160-218 and 743-854.

Concerning this clone itself: Antigen: not known.

Measured with immunoSEQ multiplex PCR; TCRdb has only the in-frame clones, and not every one. The table includes some 99,000 clones, around 90% detected once. Germline CDR1 is LGHNA and CDR2 is YNFKEQ. Trimming removed 0 bases from V and 5 bases from J, with 12 bases in between. The CDR3 has 15 amino acids. The chain combines TRBV4-2 with TRBJ2-3, with D possibly TRBD2 on 5 matching bases. This receptor was obtained from an adult in good health. The sample here was peripheral blood, taken on day 0 of AZD1222 vaccination. The CDR3 nucleotides are TGTGCCAGCAGCCAAGATCCTGTTAGCGTAGATACGCAGTATTTT. Translation: CASSQDPVSVDTQYF.